Below, 9 T cell receptor beta chains from the same sample are listed, as sequenced in a study of OX40 agonist ivuxolimab in advanced cancers. Measured with immunoSEQ multiplex PCR; TCRdb has only the in-frame clones, and not every one. The data show roughly 60,000 clones, with 80% to 90% seen just once and 0.88% held by the top ten. The source was CD4+ or CD8+ T cells sorted from blood, collected in a trial of the OX40 agonist ivuxolimab. These receptors originate from an adult with an advanced solid tumor such as melanoma, head and neck, liver or kidney cancer.

This clone was detected a few times. The DNA for the CDR3 is TGTGCCAGCAGTGGGGGAACAGGGGATAGAGAGACCCAGTACTTC. It codes for CASSGGTGDRETQYF. The rearrangement uses TRBV5-4 and TRBJ2-5; 7 bases are shared with TRBD1. CDR1 and CDR2 (germline): SGHNT, YYREEE (reference sequence). CDR3 length: 15 residues. Germline trimming cut 5 bases from V and 4 bases from J; bases unmatched to any gene: 11. Full variable domain (missing parts from reference TRBV5-4 and TRBJ2-5): ETGVTQSPTHLIKTRGQQVTLRCSSQSGHNTVSWYQQALGQGPQFIFQYYREEENGRGNFPPRFSGLQFPNYSSELNVNALELDDSALYLCASSGGTGDRETQYFGPGTRLLVL.

This clone was recorded a few times. This chain joins TRBV29-1 and TRBJ1-3; D is unresolved. This CDR3 is built from 13 residues. V shed 1 base and J shed 2 bases, with 6 bases lying between them. CDR1 is SQVTM, CDR2 ANQGSEA, per germline. CDR3 sequence: CSVEATAGNTIYF. CDR3 DNA sequence: TGCAGCGTTGAAGCGACTGCTGGAAACACCATATATTTT.

V is TRBV28 and J is TRBJ1-4; no firm D call. Germline V CDR1 and CDR2: MDHEN, SYDVKM. Trimming removed 5 bases from V and 5 bases from J, with 12 bases in between. The CDR3 is 14 residues long. CDR3 DNA: TGTGCCAGCAGTCGCCCGAGGATGAATGAAAAACTGTTTTTT. Protein: CASSRPRMNEKLFF.

The rearrangement links TRBV30 to TRBJ2-7, with D perhaps TRBD1 (6 bases). The V end was cut by 2 bases, the J end by 4 bases, with 6 bases between. This CDR3 region has 11 residues. Germline CDR1 reads GTSNPN; CDR2 reads SVGIG (reference sequence). CDR3: CAWSRGYEQYF. Here the CDR3 DNA reads TGTGCCTGGAGTAGGGGGTACGAGCAGTACTTC.

The rearrangement uses TRBV5-1 and TRBJ1-1; tentatively, D is TRBD1 (5 bases). Germline assignment: CDR1 SGHRS and CDR2 YFSETQ. The CDR3 consists of 14 residues. V lost 4 bases and J lost 7, with 17 bases in between. This chain's CDR3 is CASSQQVGEYEAFF. CDR3 nucleotides: TGCGCCAGCAGCCAACAGGTTGGGGAATATGAAGCTTTCTTT. Using reference TRBV5-1 and TRBJ1-1 for the parts outside the CDR3, the full variable domain is KAGVTQTPRYLIKTRGQQVTLSCSPISGHRSVSWYQQTPGQGLQFLFEYFSETQRNKGNFPGRFSGRQFSNSRSEMNVSTLELGDSALYLCASSQQVGEYEAFFGQGTRLTVV.

Here the CDR3 DNA reads TGTGCCAGCAGCCCAAGTTTGGAGCAGTACTTC. This sequence encodes CASSPSLEQYF. This chain links TRBV7-8 with TRBJ2-7; no firm D call. This CDR3 has 11 amino acids. V was shortened by 5 bases and J by 7 bases, with 9 bases between the two germline ends. CDR1 is SGHVS and CDR2 is FQNEAQ in the germline V gene.

The chain recombines TRBV29-1 with TRBJ2-5, with 7 nucleotides matching TRBD1. V dropped 2 bases and J dropped 4; count of bases not matched to a gene: 13. Germline-derived CDR1 and CDR2 are SQVTM and ANQGSEA. The CDR3 loop spans 16 amino acids. This chain's CDR3 is CSVEWYRLRGRETQYF. The CDR3 nucleotides are TGCAGCGTTGAATGGTACCGACTTAGGGGGCGAGAGACCCAGTACTTC.

V gene TRBV11-2 combines with J gene TRBJ2-7; 12 bases map to TRBD2. The CDR3 totals 16 residues. Germline values: CDR1 SGHAT, CDR2 FQNNGV. V was pared by 6 bases and J by 5 bases, with 11 bases of the junction left unmatched. CDR3 protein: CASSPQLAGGLHEQYF. The DNA for the CDR3 is TGTGCCAGCAGTCCTCAACTAGCGGGGGGACTCCACGAGCAGTACTTC.

This CDR3 reads CASSLAGGGRDIQYF. CDR3 sequence (DNA): TGCGCCAGCAGCTTGGCGGGCGGGGGGAGGGACATTCAGTACTTC. J is TRBJ2-4 and V is TRBV5-1, with 8 bases matching TRBD2. Germline V CDR1 and CDR2: SGHRS, YFSETQ. Trimming cost V 0 bases and J 8 bases; bases outside gene matches: 7. The CDR3 loop spans 15 amino acids.